This is a list of T cell receptor beta chains from one sample in a study of monozygotic twins with inflammatory bowel disease. Using the 5' RACE reads, TCRdb records one entry per CDR3 protein without DNA. The sample table includes 350,000 to 500,000 distinct CDR3 sequences. The sequencing sample was made of blood. The origin of the receptors is a human donor with ulcerative colitis or Crohn's disease, or a healthy co-twin of an affected twin (not recorded which). The CDR3 runs from the conserved cysteine through the conserved F or W.

j_call: TRBJ2-1; v_call: TRBV11-1; cdr3_length: 13; cdr3_aa: CASSLGERARRFF
j_call: TRBJ2-2; v_call: TRBV12-3/TRBV12-4; cdr3_length: 13; cdr3_aa: CASRREWTGELFF
j_call: TRBJ2-2; v_call: TRBV3-1; cdr3_length: 13; cdr3_aa: CASSKRQDGELFF
j_call: TRBJ1-1; v_call: TRBV10-3; cdr3_length: 14; cdr3_aa: CAIRTGVVNTEAFF
j_call: TRBJ2-7; v_call: TRBV7-9; cdr3_length: 15; cdr3_aa: CASSLVTGGPYEQYF
j_call: TRBJ1-6; v_call: TRBV12-3/TRBV12-4; cdr3_length: 14; cdr3_aa: CASSLERSGSPLHF
j_call: TRBJ2-7; v_call: TRBV5-1; cdr3_length: 14; cdr3_aa: CASSKGQGNNEQYF
j_call: TRBJ1-1; v_call: TRBV18; cdr3_length: 16; cdr3_aa: CASSPTIQGRNTEAFF
j_call: TRBJ2-4; v_call: TRBV7-3; cdr3_length: 13; cdr3_aa: CASSLERTNIQYF
j_call: TRBJ2-7; v_call: TRBV4-2; cdr3_length: 12; cdr3_aa: CASSQGTTEQYF
j_call: TRBJ2-5; v_call: TRBV20-1; cdr3_length: 16; cdr3_aa: CSARDPSGRAWETQYF
j_call: TRBJ2-3; v_call: TRBV5-1; cdr3_length: 14; cdr3_aa: CASSPVPGGDTQYF
j_call: TRBJ2-5; v_call: TRBV19; cdr3_length: 13; cdr3_aa: CASRGGREETQYF
j_call: TRBJ1-1; v_call: TRBV10-3; cdr3_length: 12; cdr3_aa: CAAGSLNTEAFF
j_call: TRBJ2-3; v_call: TRBV29-1; cdr3_length: 13; cdr3_aa: CSVLRDTTDTQYF
j_call: TRBJ2-7; v_call: TRBV7-2; cdr3_length: 14; cdr3_aa: CASSPAGGVYEQYF
j_call: TRBJ2-7; v_call: TRBV5-1; cdr3_length: 14; cdr3_aa: CASSLGDLTYEQYF
j_call: TRBJ2-5; v_call: TRBV6-2/TRBV6-3; cdr3_length: 14; cdr3_aa: CASIGLAGSETQYF
j_call: TRBJ1-6; v_call: TRBV27; cdr3_length: 14; cdr3_aa: CASRVVGGNSPLHF
j_call: TRBJ2-1; v_call: TRBV5-1; cdr3_length: 14; cdr3_aa: CASSLASGWDEQFF
j_call: TRBJ2-5; v_call: TRBV7-8; cdr3_length: 15; cdr3_aa: CATIHGTGLWETQYF
j_call: TRBJ2-1; v_call: TRBV5-1; cdr3_length: 15; cdr3_aa: CASSWGPGAGNEQFF
j_call: TRBJ1-1; v_call: TRBV5-1; cdr3_length: 13; cdr3_aa: CASSLGSMAEAFF
j_call: TRBJ2-3; v_call: TRBV12-3/TRBV12-4; cdr3_length: 14; cdr3_aa: CASTSVASTDTQYF
j_call: TRBJ2-7; v_call: TRBV7-2; cdr3_length: 15; cdr3_aa: CASSFMSGASGEQYF